The 13 T cell receptor beta chains in this list originate from one sample, sequenced in a study of cytomegalovirus exposure and HLA in healthy donors. Vbeta (60) and Jbeta (13) primers were used in the PCR. Data came from immunoSEQ multiplex PCR; TCRdb stores just in-frame clones and leaves some out. The profile shows 150,000 to 200,000 clones, over 65% of them singletons. Material: PBMCs. The receptors stem from a man in his forties in good health and CMV-seropositive.

The chain links TRBV18 to TRBJ1-4; TRBD1 matches 7 bases. This CDR3 spans 16 amino acids. Germline V gives CDR1 KGHSH, CDR2 LQKENI. With 5 bases clipped from V and 6 bases from J, the junction kept 12 bases outside the gene matches. CDR3: CASSSPLQGFHEKLFF. The CDR3 DNA follows: TGTGCCAGCTCATCCCCCCTACAGGGGTTTCATGAAAAACTGTTTTTT.

This clone was counted between two and nine times. The gene calls are TRBV5-6 and TRBJ1-4, with TRBD1 matching over 8 bases. The CDR3 covers 17 residues. J was trimmed by 3 bases and V by 1 base; bases with no gene match: 8. Looked up from germline, CDR1 is SGHDT and CDR2 is YYEEEE. The CDR3 DNA reads TGTGCCAGCAGCTTGTATTCAGGGGGCGTCCCTAATGAAAAACTGTTTTTT. This gives the protein CASSLYSGGVPNEKLFF.

V is TRBV4-1 and J is TRBJ2-7, with D possibly being TRBD1 (6 bases). V was clipped by 5 bases and J by 7 bases, with 21 bases between them. The CDR3 covers 15 residues. Germline CDR1 and CDR2: MGHRA and YSYEKL. This CDR3 is CASSVQQGSSGEQYF. The CDR3 DNA sequence: TGCGCCAGCAGCGTCCAACAGGGCAGCTCGGGAGAGCAGTACTTC.

The sample holds one count of this clone. CDR3 DNA: TGTGCCAGCAAAGGACAGGAACGGATAGGGGAGCTGTTTTTT. Encoded protein: CASKGQERIGELFF. The chain links TRBV27 to TRBJ2-2; 7 positions match TRBD1. The CDR3 length is 14 residues. V gave up 7 bases and J gave up 8 bases; unmatched junction bases: 10. The germline V gene encodes CDR1 MNHEY and CDR2 SMNVEV (reference sequence).

The J gene is TRBJ1-4, the V gene TRBV19; D is possibly TRBD1 (6 bases). Looked up from germline, CDR1 is LNHDA and CDR2 is SQIVND (reference sequence). V gave up 5 bases and J gave up 8 bases, with 18 bases separating them. CDR3 length: 15 residues. The CDR3 spells CASSLRTAGGEKLFF. The CDR3 nucleotides read TGTGCCAGTAGTCTACGGACAGCCGGTGGGGAAAAACTGTTTTTT.

The rearrangement uses TRBV7-9 and TRBJ2-6; perhaps TRBD2 as D (5 bases). CDR1 is SEHNR and CDR2 is FQNEAQ in the germline V gene (reference sequence). V lost 6 bases, J lost 2 bases, and 11 bases lay in between. This CDR3 spans 15 amino acids. CDR3 sequence: CASRVPGAGANVLTF. CDR3 coding DNA: TGTGCCAGCAGGGTACCCGGGGCTGGGGCCAACGTCCTGACTTTC.

This clone has a single count. The chain uses TRBV27 and TRBJ2-1, with 11 nucleotides matching TRBD2. V was clipped by 3 bases and J by 4 bases; unmatched bases: 11. CDR1 and CDR2 (germline): MNHEY, SMNVEV (reference sequence). The CDR3 spans 18 residues. The CDR3 DNA is TGTGCCAGCAGTTTGAACGGACTAGCGGGCTTCGTTTACAATGAGCAGTTCTTC. This sequence encodes CASSLNGLAGFVYNEQFF.

This clone occurred once. CDR3: CASSEMGTGERYEQYF. In DNA form, the CDR3 reads TGTGCCAGCAGTGAAATGGGGACAGGGGAAAGATACGAGCAGTACTTC. The gene calls are TRBV2 and TRBJ2-7; 10 positions agree with TRBD1. Per the germline V gene, CDR1 is SNHLY and CDR2 is FYNNEI. CDR3 length: 16 amino acids. The ends lost 2 bases at V and 4 bases at J; junction bases unmatched: 8.

The chain joins TRBV25-1 to TRBJ2-7; 9 bases are shared with TRBD2. Trimming removed 1 base from V and 7 bases from J; junction bases left unmatched: 8. The CDR3 is 15 residues long. The germline CDR1 and CDR2 sequences are MGHDK and SYGVNS. CDR3 sequence: CASSELGGGAGEQYF. In DNA, the CDR3 is TGTGCCAGCAGTGAATTGGGCGGGGGGGCCGGTGAGCAGTACTTC.

Regarding this clone: One end of the junction fails to match germline, which may point to a read error. This rearrangement joins TRBV19 to TRBJ1-2; 8 bases are shared with TRBD1. This CDR3 is 16 amino acids long. CDR1 is LNHDA and CDR2 is SQIVND in the germline V gene (reference sequence). CDR3 loop: CASSIAQGEGNYRYTF. CDR3 bases: TGTGCCAGTAGTATTGCACAGGGGGAGGGAAACTATCGCTACACCTTC. The whole variable domain, filled in from reference TRBV19 and TRBJ1-2, reads DGGITQSPKYLFRKEGQNVTLSCEQNLNHDAMYWYRQDPGQGLRLIYYSQIVNDFQKGDIAEGYSVSREKKESFPLTVTSAQKNPTAFYLCASSIAQGEGNYRYTFGSGTRLTVV.

The chain is built from TRBV7-6 and TRBJ2-1; D is undetermined. The V and J ends lost 0 bases and 1 base respectively, with 7 bases between them. Germline assignment: CDR1 SGHVS and CDR2 FNYEAQ. This CDR3 comprises 15 residues. The CDR3 DNA follows: TGTGCCAGCAGCTTAGCGGCCACATCCTACAATGAGCAGTTCTTC. It yields the protein CASSLAATSYNEQFF.

The V call is TRBV15, the J call TRBJ2-5; D uncertain. Trimming removed 0 bases at V and 4 bases at J, with 12 bases between. The CDR3 loop spans 15 amino acids. Germline CDR1 and CDR2: LNHNV and YYDKDF (reference sequence). CDR3 DNA: TGTGCCACCAGCAGAGATAACCCCTATCGAGAGACCCAGTACTTC. This encodes CATSRDNPYRETQYF.

The chain uses TRBV7-6 and TRBJ1-2; 8 positions agree with TRBD1. Trimming cost V 0 bases and J 7 bases; bases outside gene matches: 4. From germline, CDR1 is SGHVS and CDR2 FNYEAQ. The CDR3 contains 14 residues. The CDR3, as DNA: TGTGCCAGCAGCTTAGCGGGACAGGCTAGTGGCTACACCTTC. Protein product: CASSLAGQASGYTF.